This T cell receptor beta chain was sequenced in a study of blood T cell repertoires in COVID-19. Looking at the study overall: There were acute and convalescent COVID-19 samples, and they came from the United States, Italy and Spain.

Here immunoSEQ multiplex PCR was the method, and the copy in TCRdb shows in-frame clones only, minus some. The sample has some 390,000 clones; approximately 87% are singletons. This sequence originates from an older woman with COVID-19, enrolled during active disease. Sequencing used peripheral blood.

CDR3 DNA: TGTGCCAGCAGCGGGACTAGCTTAGGAGAAGATACGCAGTATTTT. Its translation is CASSGTSLGEDTQYF. The rearrangement links TRBV9 to TRBJ2-3; 8 bases align to TRBD2. The CDR3 covers 15 residues. CDR1 is SGDLS and CDR2 is YYNGEE in the germline V gene. Germline trimming cut 3 bases from V and 5 bases from J; bases unmatched to any gene: 8.